This T cell receptor (beta chain) was retrieved from a study of blood T cell repertoires in COVID-19. This clone showed up just a few times. Authors' data handling: Reference gene primers were amplified, and this amplification served to estimate nucleated cell counts. Measured with immunoSEQ multiplex PCR; TCRdb has only the in-frame clones, and not every one. The D gene and trimming were derived from the DNA, and the V and J assignments and clone size from that table. The table includes around 60,000 clones, about 80% detected once. The CDR3 is 16 residues long. Per germline, CDR1 KGHSH and CDR2 LQKENI. V gave up 2 bases and J gave up 7 bases; unmatched junction bases: 10.

Sequenced input: peripheral blood. The receptor was derived from an elderly man with active or convalescent COVID-19. The rearrangement uses TRBV18 and TRBJ2-1; 8 nucleotides align to TRBD2. CDR3 sequence: CASSPSKAGVENEQFF. The CDR3 nucleotides are TGTGCCAGCTCACCATCGAAAGCGGGAGTTGAAAATGAGCAGTTCTTC.